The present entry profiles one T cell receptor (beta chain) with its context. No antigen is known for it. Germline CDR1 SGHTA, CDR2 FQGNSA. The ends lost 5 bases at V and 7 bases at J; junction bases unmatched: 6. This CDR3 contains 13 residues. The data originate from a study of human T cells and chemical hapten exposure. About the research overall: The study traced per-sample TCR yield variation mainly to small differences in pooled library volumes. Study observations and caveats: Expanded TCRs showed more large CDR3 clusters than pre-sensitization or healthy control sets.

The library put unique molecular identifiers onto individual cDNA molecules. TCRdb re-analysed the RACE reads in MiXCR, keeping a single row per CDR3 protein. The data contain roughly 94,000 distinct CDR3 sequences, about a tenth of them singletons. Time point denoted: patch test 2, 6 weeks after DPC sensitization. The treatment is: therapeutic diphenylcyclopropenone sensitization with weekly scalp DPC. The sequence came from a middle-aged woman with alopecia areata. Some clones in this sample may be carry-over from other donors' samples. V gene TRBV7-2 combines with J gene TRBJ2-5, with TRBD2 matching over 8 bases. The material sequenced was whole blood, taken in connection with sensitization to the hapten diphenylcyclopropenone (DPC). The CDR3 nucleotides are TGTGCCAGCAGCGAGGGACTAGGAGGGACCCAGTACTTC. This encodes CASSEGLGGTQYF.